The sequence of this T cell receptor (beta chain) was determined in a study of blood T cell repertoires in COVID-19. The wider study: Sites in the United States, Italy and Spain provided acute and convalescent COVID-19 samples. T cells, B-cell-depleted T cells, or PBMCs supplied cDNA or gDNA.

The CDR3 has 14 amino acids. With V trimmed by 7 bases and J by 8 bases, 8 bases remained unmatched. From germline, CDR1 is MNHEY and CDR2 SVGAGI. Authors' analysis steps: Amplified reference gene primers provided the basis for estimating nucleated cell counts. The method was immunoSEQ multiplex PCR; TCRdb's version includes in-frame clones alone and lacks a portion of them. That table is the source of V, J and clone size, and D and trimming were worked out from the DNA. The repertoire holds around 67,000 clones, with 90% to 95% as singletons. The clonotype originates from a human donor in a cohort sampled during active COVID-19. The specimen sequenced was peripheral blood. The chain has TRBV6-5 and TRBJ1-4, with 9 bases identical to TRBD1. As DNA, the CDR3 is TGTGCCAGCACCGAGGGACAGGGAGGCGAAAAACTGTTTTTT. Its protein product is CASTEGQGGEKLFF.